This TCR beta chain came from a study of blood T cell repertoires in COVID-19. The wider study: Samples taken during acute and convalescent COVID-19 were collected in the United States, Italy and Spain. The cDNA or gDNA used as material had been derived from T cells, B-cell-depleted T cells, or PBMCs.

Germline values: CDR1 SNHLY, CDR2 FYNNEI. Trimming shortened V by 1 base and J by 0 bases, and 13 bases separated the two germline ends. The CDR3 totals 16 residues. Per the original methods: Estimation of nucleated cell counts relied on the amplification of reference gene primers. Using immunoSEQ multiplex PCR, the repertoire was profiled, and TCRdb retains in-frame clones only, with some absent. That table furnishes V, J and clone size, whereas the DNA furnished D and trimming. The sample yields 90,000 to 130,000 clones, approximately 67% seen once. The V gene is TRBV2, the J gene TRBJ2-7; D is possibly TRBD2 (6 bases). The sequence derives from a woman aged 55-70 years with acute or convalescent COVID-19. The sequenced sample was peripheral blood. CDR3 amino acids: CASSEDGGSISYEQYF. CDR3 in DNA: TGTGCCAGCAGTGAAGACGGAGGGTCCATCTCCTACGAGCAGTACTTC.